The 5 T cell receptor beta chains given below trace back to one sample, sequenced in a study of sequential checkpoint blockade in melanoma. Assay: immunoSEQ multiplex PCR; the TCRdb copy retains only in-frame clones and omits some. The sample carries 15,000 to 20,000 clones, nearly 80% recorded once. As for treatment: randomized to nivolumab then ipilimumab (arm A) or the reverse (arm B). Here the sequenced sample was CD8+ T cells sorted from blood (inferred from file names), taken from a patient given nivolumab and ipilimumab in sequence. Source of these receptors: a human donor with melanoma.

The J gene is TRBJ1-6, the V gene TRBV9, with 9 nucleotides matching TRBD1. Per the germline V gene, CDR1 is SGDLS and CDR2 is YYNGEE. This CDR3 has 16 amino acids. V shed 4 bases and J 10 bases; nucleotides not matched to a gene: 12. CDR3 loop: CASSPSGTGKVSPLHF. The CDR3 coding sequence is TGTGCCAGCAGCCCCTCCGGGACAGGGAAGGTCTCACCCCTCCACTTT.

This rearrangement joins TRBV7-2 to TRBJ1-2; TRBD1 is a possible D gene (6 bases). Trimming took 2 bases from V and 7 from J, leaving 17 bases between them. Germline CDR1 SGHTA, CDR2 FQGNSA. The CDR3 sequence is 15 residues long. CDR3 in DNA: TGTGCCAGCAGCTTAAAGTCACAGGGCGGAGGTGGCTACACCTTC. Amino acid sequence: CASSLKSQGGGGYTF.

The chain employs TRBV4-1 and TRBJ2-7; perhaps TRBD2 as D (5 bases). Germline values: CDR1 MGHRA, CDR2 YSYEKL. The length of the CDR3 is 13 residues. Trimming removed 3 bases from V and 4 bases from J, with 10 bases in between. The CDR3 loop is CASSQEAEYEQYF. As DNA, the CDR3 is TGCGCCAGCAGCCAGGAGGCCGAATACGAGCAGTACTTC.

The CDR3 nucleotides are TGTGCCTGGAGCATCTTGGGTCTTCGCTCCGGGGGACTGTTTTTT. Encoded protein: CAWSILGLRSGGLFF. V usage is TRBV30 and J usage is TRBJ1-4; D is possibly TRBD1 (5 bases). The CDR3 covers 15 residues. CDR1 is GTSNPN and CDR2 is SVGIG in the germline V gene (reference sequence). Trimming stripped 3 bases from V and 13 bases from J, with 24 bases between.

This chain joins TRBV7-9 and TRBJ1-2, with 7 bases fitting TRBD1. Germline CDR1 reads SEHNR; CDR2 reads FQNEAQ (reference sequence). V dropped 1 base and J dropped 8; count of bases not matched to a gene: 4. The CDR3 is made up of 13 amino acids. CDR3 sequence: CASSLGGTDGYTF. The DNA of the CDR3 is TGTGCCAGCAGCTTAGGCGGGACAGACGGCTACACCTTC.